Below are 9 T cell receptor beta chains sequenced from a single sample in a study of T cells after yellow fever vaccination. TCRdb re-analysed the 5' RACE reads in MiXCR, keeping a single row per CDR3 protein. The sample has some 250,000 distinct CDR3 sequences; 6.9% are singletons. The sample in question was CD4+ T cells sorted from PBMCs, obtained 15 days after the yellow fever booster vaccination. The receptors stem from a man aged 25-45 years who received the YFV17D yellow fever vaccine.

This clonotype was detected ten times or more. The V gene is TRBV29-1, the J gene TRBJ2-7; 9 bases are a match to TRBD1. Trimming removed 6 bases from V and 5 bases from J; junction bases left unmatched: 5. Germline lookup yields CDR1 SQVTM and CDR2 ANQGSEA. CDR3 size: 12 residues. The CDR3: CSVGTGIHEQYF. CDR3 DNA sequence: TGCAGCGTCGGGACAGGGATCCACGAGCAGTACTTC.

A few counts support this clonotype. The chain recombines TRBV29-1 with TRBJ2-2; 7 bases match TRBD2. The CDR3 covers 12 residues. Germline lookup yields CDR1 SQVTM and CDR2 ANQGSEA. With 4 bases clipped from V and 4 bases from J, the junction kept 0 bases outside the gene matches. In DNA form, the CDR3 reads TGCAGCGTTGGACTAGCCACCGGGGAGCTGTTTTTT. This translates into CSVGLATGELFF.

This clonotype showed up just a few times. In nucleotides, the CDR3 is TGTGCCAGCAGCCCCGTGTGGGGGGGGCACAATGAGCAGTTCTTC. Its protein is CASSPVWGGHNEQFF. The V gene is TRBV7-2, the J gene TRBJ2-1; tentative D call: TRBD2 (7 bases). Trimming took 5 bases from V and 5 from J, leaving 16 bases between them. The CDR3 has 15 amino acids. Germline V gene data show CDR1 as SGHTA and CDR2 as FQGNSA.

This clonotype was recorded a few times. The gene calls are TRBV9 and TRBJ2-1, with 7 bases aligning to TRBD2. Germline CDR1 and CDR2: SGDLS and YYNGEE. The CDR3 has 15 amino acids. V was clipped by 4 bases and J by 0 bases; unmatched bases: 4. The CDR3 loop is CASSPGRPSYNEQFF. As DNA, the CDR3 is TGTGCCAGCAGCCCCGGGAGGCCCTCCTACAATGAGCAGTTCTTC.

The CDR3 reads CSVLPSGASGEQFF. Written as DNA, the CDR3 is TGCAGCGTCCTACCGTCGGGGGCTAGCGGTGAGCAGTTCTTC. The chain joins TRBV29-1 to TRBJ2-1, with D maybe TRBD2 (7 bases). CDR1 SQVTM and CDR2 ANQGSEA come from the germline V gene. The CDR3 runs to 14 residues. V was trimmed by 6 bases and J by 9 bases, leaving 21 bases between them.

This clonotype was recorded at least ten times. The chain has TRBV7-2 and TRBJ1-2, with TRBD1 identical over 11 bases. Trimming at V came to 3 bases and at J to 7 bases, leaving 4 bases not matched to a gene. CDR1 and CDR2 (germline): SGHTA, FQGNSA. This CDR3 has 14 residues. The CDR3 loop is CASSFRDRGSGYTF. The CDR3 DNA follows: TGTGCCAGCAGCTTCCGGGACAGGGGGTCTGGCTACACCTTC.

J is TRBJ1-5 and V is TRBV6-2 or TRBV6-3; unclear D gene. From germline, CDR1 is MNHEY and CDR2 SVGEGT. This CDR3 has 15 amino acids. V lost 6 bases, J lost 0 bases, and 12 bases lay in between. The CDR3 region has the DNA TGTGCCAGCAGGCACGATCAGAGTAGCAATCAGCCCCAGCATTTT. This encodes CASRHDQSSNQPQHF.

V gene TRBV7-6 combines with J gene TRBJ2-7, with 10 nucleotides matching TRBD1. The CDR3 runs to 16 residues. Germline values: CDR1 SGHVS, CDR2 FNYEAQ. V was clipped by 4 bases and J by 3 bases; unmatched bases: 9. CDR3 bases: TGTGCCAGCAGCTCACGGGACAGGGGCGCGAACTACGAGCAGTACTTC. Encoded protein: CASSSRDRGANYEQYF.

In this sample, this clonotype turned up many times. This rearrangement joins TRBV5-1 to TRBJ2-3, with D perhaps given as TRBD1 or TRBD2 (5 bases each). Germline assignment: CDR1 SGHRS and CDR2 YFSETQ. V lost 4 bases and J 6 bases, leaving 18 bases between the germline ends. CDR3 length: 15 residues. The CDR3 spells CASSRVDPREDTQYF. For the CDR3, the DNA is TGCGCCAGCAGCCGGGTGGACCCCAGGGAGGATACGCAGTATTTT.